These T cell receptor beta chains were read from a single sample in a study of T-cell reconstitution after alpha-beta-depleted transplantation in children. TCRdb independently ran MiXCR on the PCR reads; one entry per CDR3 protein. Of 70,000 or so distinct CDR3 sequences listed, about a tenth are singletons. The specimen comprised PBMCs, sampled before TCRalphabeta/CD19-depleted stem cell transplant. The receptor set was obtained from a boy between 10 and 17 years old with acute myeloid leukemia, due to receive a stem cell transplant. Each CDR3 is given with its conserved first and last residue. Each record gives: J gene, CDR3 length, clone size, D gene, V gene, CDR3 DNA, CDR3 protein. The D gene is left open where the match is weak. Only part of the rows carry a size: once, few, many, or a class if the clone is expanded.

>TRBJ2-7|12|many|.|TRBV29-1
TGCAGCGTTCGGCAGGGGGGAAGCGAGCAGTACTTC
CSVRQGGSEQYF
>TRBJ1-1|14|many|.|TRBV5-1
TGCGCCAGCAGCTTGGGGCACCGGAACACTGAAGCTTTCTTT
CASSLGHRNTEAFF
>TRBJ1-5|12|many|TRBD1|TRBV20-1
TGCAGTGCCGAACAGGGGGTCCAGCCCCAGCATTTT
CSAEQGVQPQHF
>TRBJ1-5|15|.|.|TRBV7-8
TGTGCCAGCAGCTTATGGGGGGCTCTTGGTCAGCCCCAGCATTTT
CASSLWGALGQPQHF
>TRBJ1-4|15|few|.|TRBV12-3/TRBV12-4
TGTGCCAGCAGTCCGCACGGGTCACCGGAGGAAAAACTGTTTTTT
CASSPHGSPEEKLFF
>TRBJ2-7|17|many|TRBD2|TRBV7-9
TGTGCCAGCAGTCCTATTAGGTTCGGGCTAGCGGGCTACGAGCAGTACTTC
CASSPIRFGLAGYEQYF
>TRBJ1-1|11|many|.|TRBV20-1
TGCAGTGCCCCGACAGCGACTGAAGCTTTCTTT
CSAPTATEAFF
>TRBJ1-2|12|many|.|TRBV5-1
TGCGCCAGCAGCTTGCTCCGAGAGGGCTACACCTTC
CASSLLREGYTF
>TRBJ2-1|14|many|.|TRBV11-1
TGTGCCAGCGTCAGCCGGGGACGCTACAATGAGCAGTTCTTC
CASVSRGRYNEQFF
>TRBJ2-1|15|many|TRBD2|TRBV12-3/TRBV12-4
TGTGCCAGCAGTTTAACCCCGGGAGGCCACTTTGAGCAGTTCTTC
CASSLTPGGHFEQFF
>TRBJ2-6|18|many|TRBD1|TRBV10-2
TGCGCCAGTTCATTTGGGACAGGGGGCCTCCCTGGGGCCAACGTCCTGACTTTC
CASSFGTGGLPGANVLTF
>TRBJ2-7|15|many|TRBD1|TRBV11-3
TGTGCCAGCAGCTTCGGGACAGGGGCTGGGTACGAGCAGTACTTC
CASSFGTGAGYEQYF
>TRBJ2-7|12|many|.|TRBV7-9
TGTGCCAGCAGCTTGGCGGGAAGTGAGCAGTACTTC
CASSLAGSEQYF
>TRBJ2-1|16|many|TRBD2|TRBV24-1
TGTGCCACCAGTGACCACGGACTAGGGGACCCCAATGAGCAGTTCTTC
CATSDHGLGDPNEQFF
>TRBJ1-3|15|many|.|TRBV20-1
TGCAGTGCACTACCCACTCGGGATTTTGGAAACACCATATATTTT
CSALPTRDFGNTIYF
>TRBJ2-1|13|many|.|TRBV7-9
TGTGCCAGCAGCTTAGTTTCAGGGTTTGAGCAGTTCTTC
CASSLVSGFEQFF
>TRBJ2-7|14|few|TRBD2|TRBV4-2
TGTGCCAGCAGCCAAGGGACTAGCACCTACGAGCAGTACTTC
CASSQGTSTYEQYF
>TRBJ2-5|17|many|.|TRBV5-1
TGCGCCAGCAGCTTGGGAATTGGGGCGATGGGGCAAGAGACCCAGTACTTC
CASSLGIGAMGQETQYF
>TRBJ2-1|15|many|TRBD2|TRBV9
TGTGCCAGCAGCGTAGTTAGCGGGATTATCAATGAGCAGTTCTTC
CASSVVSGIINEQFF
>TRBJ1-1|13|few|.|TRBV6-5
TGTGCCAGCAGTTACGGGGGGGGGACTGAAGCTTTCTTT
CASSYGGGTEAFF
>TRBJ2-2|15|many|.|TRBV12-3/TRBV12-4
TGTGCCAGCAGTTTGGGGGTAGGGTCCCCCGGGGAGCTGTTTTTT
CASSLGVGSPGELFF
>TRBJ1-3|12|many|TRBD1|TRBV12-3/TRBV12-4
TGTGCCAGCAGTTTCCCTGACAGGGGGCCCCTCTTT
CASSFPDRGPLF
>TRBJ2-5|15|many|.|TRBV5-5
TGTGCCAGCAGCTTCAAGAACCCCGTCCAAGAGACCCAGTACTTC
CASSFKNPVQETQYF
>TRBJ2-3|14|many|.|TRBV7-6
TGTGCCAGCAGCCCCTTAGCAAGCACAGATACGCAGTATTTT
CASSPLASTDTQYF
>TRBJ2-7|13|many|.|TRBV2
TGTGCCAGCAGTCCGGACAGGGACTACCTCCAGTACTTC
CASSPDRDYLQYF
>TRBJ2-4|16|many|TRBD2|TRBV15
TGTGCCACCAGCAGACTTCGACTAGCGGGCAAAAACATTCAGTACTTC
CATSRLRLAGKNIQYF
>TRBJ2-6|15|many|.|TRBV18
TGTGCCAGCTCACCGACGGATTCTGGGGCCAACGTCCTGACTTTC
CASSPTDSGANVLTF
>TRBJ2-3|14|.|TRBD2|TRBV20-1
TGCAGTGCTAGAACGACTAGCGGCACAGATACGCAGTATTTT
CSARTTSGTDTQYF
>TRBJ2-2|12|many|.|TRBV27
TGTGCCAGCAGTTTTTGGGACGGGGAGCTGTTTTTT
CASSFWDGELFF
>TRBJ1-1|15|.|.|TRBV30
TGTGCCTGGTTTGGCCCAGGAGCAGGGCACACTGAAGCTTTCTTT
CAWFGPGAGHTEAFF
>TRBJ2-3|14|many|.|TRBV12-3/TRBV12-4
TGTGCCAGCAGTTGGTCGGGGGCCCCAGATACGCAGTATTTT
CASSWSGAPDTQYF
>TRBJ2-7|12|many|TRBD2|TRBV20-1
TGCAGTGCCCCTCCCGCGGGGGACGAGCAGTACTTC
CSAPPAGDEQYF
>TRBJ1-1|16|.|TRBD1|TRBV27
TGTGCCAGCGTTACCGGGACAGGGGGCGGGAACACTGAAGCTTTCTTT
CASVTGTGGGNTEAFF
>TRBJ1-1|12|many|.|TRBV6-6
TGTGCCAGCGGGTTCGCGAACACTGAAGCTTTCTTT
CASGFANTEAFF
>TRBJ2-1|17|many|TRBD2|TRBV12-3/TRBV12-4
TGTGCCAGCAGCAGAGCTAGCGGGACCTCCTCCTACAATGAGCAGTTCTTC
CASSRASGTSSYNEQFF
>TRBJ2-3|14|many|.|TRBV10-2
TGCGCCAGCAGCACAGGACTTAGCACAGATACGCAGTATTTT
CASSTGLSTDTQYF
>TRBJ2-3|13|many|.|TRBV12-3/TRBV12-4
TGTGCCACCACCCTAGGCCCCCGAAATACGCAGTATTTT
CATTLGPRNTQYF
>TRBJ2-3|12|many|.|TRBV5-1
TGCGCCAGCAGCTTGGACGTTGATACGCAGTATTTT
CASSLDVDTQYF
>TRBJ2-1|14|many|.|TRBV6-2/TRBV6-3
TGTGCCAGCAGAACGGGGGACACCACGGGTGAGCAGTTCTTC
CASRTGDTTGEQFF
>TRBJ1-1|14|many|.|TRBV5-5
TGTGCCAGCAGCTTGATCCTAGAGAACACTGAAGCTTTCTTT
CASSLILENTEAFF
>TRBJ2-4|16|many|.|TRBV20-1
TGCAGTGCTGATCTTCGGCGGGATACTCTCTCGAACATTCAGTACTTC
CSADLRRDTLSNIQYF
>TRBJ1-5|17|many|TRBD1|TRBV24-1
TGTGCCACCAGTGATTCGGCACCTCGGGACAGGGGTCAGCCCCAGCATTTT
CATSDSAPRDRGQPQHF
>TRBJ2-3|17|many|TRBD2|TRBV5-1
TGCGCCAGCAGCTTCTCGGGACTAGCGGGAGGTCCAGATACGCAGTATTTT
CASSFSGLAGGPDTQYF
>TRBJ1-5|16|many|TRBD1|TRBV7-2
TGTGCCAGCAGCTTATCCGGGACAGGGCTCCGTCAGCCCCAGCATTTT
CASSLSGTGLRQPQHF
>TRBJ1-2|14|many|.|TRBV7-9
TGTGCCAGCAGCATAAAAACAGGCTACGATGGCTACACCTTC
CASSIKTGYDGYTF
>TRBJ1-2|18|many|.|TRBV11-1
TGTGCCAGCAGCTCTCGGGGAGGGAATGCCTGGTCCGACTATGGCTACACCTTC
CASSSRGGNAWSDYGYTF
>TRBJ2-5|16|.|.|TRBV18
TGTGCCAGCTCACCACCGGTTTGGTCGGCCCAGGAGGCCCAGTACTTC
CASSPPVWSAQEAQYF
>TRBJ2-7|14|many|.|TRBV20-1
TGCAGTGCTAGCCCCGGGACTGTCTTCTACGAGCAGTACTTC
CSASPGTVFYEQYF
>TRBJ2-1|17|many|.|TRBV5-1
TGCGCCAGCAGCTTGGTGTCAATAGCGAGGAGTGTCGATGAGCAGTTCTTC
CASSLVSIARSVDEQFF
>TRBJ2-1|13|.|.|TRBV7-1
TGTGCCAGCAGCTCAGGGACTGGAAATGAGCAGTTCTTC
CASSSGTGNEQFF
>TRBJ1-2|11|.|.|TRBV29-1
TGCAGCGTAATGGGCGGCTATGGCTACACCTTC
CSVMGGYGYTF
>TRBJ2-3|15|.|TRBD1|TRBV7-9
TGTGCCAGCAGCCACGGGACAGGAGGCACAGATACGCAGTATTTT
CASSHGTGGTDTQYF
>TRBJ2-3|13|many|.|TRBV5-1
TGCGCCAGCAATCGGGGTGGCACAGATACGCAGTATTTT
CASNRGGTDTQYF
>TRBJ2-6|17|.|.|TRBV7-6
TGTGCCAGCAGCTTGGCCGTGACCGGGGTTGGGGCCAACGTCCTGACTTTC
CASSLAVTGVGANVLTF